Following are 18 T cell receptor beta chains from one sample sequenced in a study of shared clonotypes between healthy human individuals (dated by TCRdb to the early 2020s). The library came from the immunoSEQ multiplex PCR assay. This immuneACCESS table, as held by TCRdb, lists in-frame sequences with V and J called but not all clones. Of the missing ones, under half trace to an unresolved V gene in checked studies; the others have no known cause. Within this sample are around 2,000,000 clones, with over 85% of them counted one time only. The ten biggest clones cover approximately 1.2% of the sample. CD8 naive samples were CD45RO-negative cells positively selected for CCR7, giving a CD45RA+CCR7+ population that excluded TemRA cells. The specimen was naive CD8+ T cells sorted from blood. This specimen's cell subset or site label, interpreted: CD45RA+CCR7+. The source is a young man in good health.

Details on this clone: The sample carries other DNA sequences with the same CDR3. The V call is TRBV9, the J call TRBJ2-7, with D unresolved. CDR1 is SGDLS, CDR2 YYNGEE, per germline. The ends were cut back, 1 base at V and 1 base at J, with 9 bases in the middle. The CDR3 contains 14 residues. The CDR3 is CASSVRDISYEQYF. CDR3 coding DNA: TGTGCCAGCAGCGTACGAGACATATCCTACGAGCAGTACTTC.

This rearrangement joins TRBV4-1 to TRBJ1-5; possible D gene TRBD1, 6 bases. Germline V lookup: CDR1 MGHRA, CDR2 YSYEKL. The V end was cut by 3 bases, the J end by 3 bases, with 15 bases between. The CDR3 spans 16 residues. For the CDR3, the DNA is TGCGCCAGCAGCCAGGTGGTAGAGGGACACAATCAGCCCCAGCATTTT. Encoded protein: CASSQVVEGHNQPQHF.

As regards this clone: Other nucleotide sequences in the sample specify the same CDR3. J is TRBJ2-1 and V is TRBV20-1; D uncertain. The CDR3 spans 11 residues. Germline V gene sequence: CDR1 DFQATT, CDR2 SNEGSKA (reference sequence). Trimming took 1 base from V and 4 from J, leaving 2 bases between them. The CDR3 DNA sequence: TGCAGTGCTAGAGTTTACAATGAGCAGTTCTTC. Translation: CSARVYNEQFF.

V and J are TRBV6-5 and TRBJ2-4; TRBD1 is a possible D gene (5 bases). V was cut by 8 bases and J by 12 bases, with 14 bases left in between. The germline gives CDR1 MNHEY, CDR2 SVGAGI. The CDR3 loop spans 11 amino acids. Here the CDR3 DNA reads TGTGCCAGCGGAACAGGAATCACTCAGTACTTC. This sequence encodes CASGTGITQYF.

CDR3 bases: TGTGCCAGCAGTGAATGGGCAGGGGGGGCAACCTACGAGCAGTACTTC. As protein: CASSEWAGGATYEQYF. J is TRBJ2-7 and V is TRBV6-1; TRBD1 or TRBD2 may be the D gene (7 bases each). Germline V gives CDR1 MNHNS, CDR2 SASEGT. There are 16 residues in the CDR3. With 2 bases removed from V and 2 bases from J, the gap between germline ends came to 16 bases.

This CDR3 is CASSLVSVDTQYF. CDR3 DNA: TGTGCCAGCAGCTTAGTTTCGGTGGATACGCAGTATTTT. This chain connects TRBV7-2 to TRBJ2-3; D is undetermined. V was clipped by 1 base and J by 6 bases, with 8 bases between them. The CDR3 loop spans 13 amino acids. Germline CDR1 is SGHTA and CDR2 is FQGNSA.

CDR3 sequence: CASSYGPPTYEQYF. The CDR3 nucleotides are TGTGCCAGCAGTTACGGGCCACCGACCTACGAGCAGTACTTC. The rearrangement links TRBV6-5 to TRBJ2-7; D is unclear. The germline gives CDR1 MNHEY, CDR2 SVGAGI. Trimming left V 2 bases short and J 2 bases short, with 10 bases between. The CDR3 runs 14 residues.

The rearrangement links TRBV6-5 to TRBJ2-2; no clear D gene. Trimming shortened V by 0 bases and J by 7 bases, and 9 bases separated the two germline ends. The CDR3 loop spans 14 amino acids. The germline V gene has CDR1 MNHEY and CDR2 SVGAGI. Written as DNA, the CDR3 is TGTGCCAGCAGTTACTCGCCCCCTGGCGGGGAGCTGTTTTTT. Its protein product is CASSYSPPGGELFF.

The chain uses TRBV28 and TRBJ1-5; D ambiguous. Germline V gene lookup returns CDR1 MDHEN and CDR2 SYDVKM. The CDR3 loop spans 15 amino acids. Deletions cut 2 bases from V and 0 bases from J, with 8 bases between. The CDR3 protein is CASSLGSVSNQPQHF. The CDR3 DNA is TGTGCCAGCAGTTTAGGGTCTGTTAGCAATCAGCCCCAGCATTTT.

The V gene is TRBV7-2, the J gene TRBJ2-5, with TRBD1 matching over 10 bases. Trimming took 5 bases from V and 2 from J; bases not matched to a gene: 8. The germline V gene has CDR1 SGHTA and CDR2 FQGNSA. The CDR3 consists of 16 residues. The CDR3 DNA follows: TGTGCCAGCAGCCTCCCCTGGACAGGGGGACAAGAGACCCAGTACTTC. Its protein product is CASSLPWTGGQETQYF. Using reference TRBV7-2 and TRBJ2-5 for the parts outside the CDR3, the full variable domain is GAGVSQSPSNKVTEKGKDVELRCDPISGHTALYWYRQSLGQGLEFLIYFQGNSAPDKSGLPSDRFSAERTGGSVSTLTIQRTQQEDSAVYLCASSLPWTGGQETQYFGPGTRLLVL.

The chain is built from TRBV19 and TRBJ1-5; 7 bases are shared with TRBD1. Looked up from germline, CDR1 is LNHDA and CDR2 is SQIVND (reference sequence). The CDR3 runs 19 residues. The trim removed 1 base at V and 0 bases at J, leaving 12 bases unmatched. CDR3 nucleotides: TGTGCCAGTAGTATAGCCTTTCTGACAGGGATGAATAGCAATCAGCCCCAGCATTTT. Encoded protein: CASSIAFLTGMNSNQPQHF.

The rearrangement joins TRBV5-6 to TRBJ1-5; a possible D gene is TRBD1 (5 bases). Germline lookup yields CDR1 SGHDT and CDR2 YYEEEE. Trimming took 6 bases from V and 6 from J, leaving 19 bases between them. This CDR3 is 15 amino acids long. The CDR3 region has the DNA TGTGCCAGCACCTTTGGACCTTCGGGGGGTCAGCCCCAGCATTTT. Translation gives CASTFGPSGGQPQHF.

The chain carries TRBV5-6 and TRBJ2-3; 12 nucleotides agree with TRBD1. CDR1 SGHDT and CDR2 YYEEEE come from the germline V gene. Germline trimming cut 4 bases from V and 5 bases from J; bases unmatched to any gene: 8. The CDR3 covers 16 residues. The chain's CDR3 is CASSLPGQGAVDTQYF. The CDR3 DNA follows: TGTGCCAGCAGCCTCCCGGGACAGGGGGCGGTAGATACGCAGTATTTT.

The CDR3 region has the DNA TGTGCCAGCAGCTCCAACTATGGCTACACCTTC. Translating it yields CASSSNYGYTF. The chain employs TRBV16 and TRBJ1-2, with D unclear. V shed 5 bases and J shed 2 bases, with 3 bases lying between them. Germline loops: CDR1 KGHSY, CDR2 FQNENV. This CDR3 has 11 residues.

The chain has TRBV4-3 and TRBJ2-7, with a tentative D call TRBD2 (5 bases). CDR1 and CDR2 from the germline V gene are LGHNA and YSLEER. CDR3 length: 16 amino acids. The V gene lost 0 bases and the J gene lost 0 bases, with 12 bases spanning the gap. This chain's CDR3 is CASSQDTGESSYEQYF. The CDR3 DNA reads as TGCGCCAGCAGCCAAGATACCGGGGAGAGCTCCTACGAGCAGTACTTC.

This chain links TRBV5-6 with TRBJ2-7; D tentatively reads TRBD1 or TRBD2 (6 bases each). Germline V gives CDR1 SGHDT, CDR2 YYEEEE. Trimming left V 0 bases short and J 0 bases short, with 13 bases between. This CDR3 region has 16 residues. CDR3 sequence: CASSLELGGLSYEQYF. The DNA of the CDR3 is TGTGCCAGCAGCTTGGAATTAGGGGGGCTCTCCTACGAGCAGTACTTC.

This clone occurred once. The chain has TRBV29-1 and TRBJ2-2; the D call may be TRBD1 or TRBD2 (6 bases each). The germline V and J ends were trimmed by 6 bases and 2 bases, with 10 bases remaining between them. This CDR3 comprises 13 residues. Germline V gene lookup returns CDR1 SQVTM and CDR2 ANQGSEA. The CDR3 protein is CSVGGLNTGELFF. CDR3 DNA sequence: TGCAGCGTGGGGGGCCTAAACACCGGGGAGCTGTTTTTT.

The chain links TRBV19 to TRBJ1-3; D remains unclear. V lost 3 bases, J lost 2 bases, and 8 bases lay in between. Germline assignment: CDR1 LNHDA and CDR2 SQIVND (reference sequence). This CDR3 is 14 amino acids long. The CDR3 DNA is TGTGCCAGTAGTATCCGAGACACTGGAAACACCATATATTTT. Amino acids: CASSIRDTGNTIYF.